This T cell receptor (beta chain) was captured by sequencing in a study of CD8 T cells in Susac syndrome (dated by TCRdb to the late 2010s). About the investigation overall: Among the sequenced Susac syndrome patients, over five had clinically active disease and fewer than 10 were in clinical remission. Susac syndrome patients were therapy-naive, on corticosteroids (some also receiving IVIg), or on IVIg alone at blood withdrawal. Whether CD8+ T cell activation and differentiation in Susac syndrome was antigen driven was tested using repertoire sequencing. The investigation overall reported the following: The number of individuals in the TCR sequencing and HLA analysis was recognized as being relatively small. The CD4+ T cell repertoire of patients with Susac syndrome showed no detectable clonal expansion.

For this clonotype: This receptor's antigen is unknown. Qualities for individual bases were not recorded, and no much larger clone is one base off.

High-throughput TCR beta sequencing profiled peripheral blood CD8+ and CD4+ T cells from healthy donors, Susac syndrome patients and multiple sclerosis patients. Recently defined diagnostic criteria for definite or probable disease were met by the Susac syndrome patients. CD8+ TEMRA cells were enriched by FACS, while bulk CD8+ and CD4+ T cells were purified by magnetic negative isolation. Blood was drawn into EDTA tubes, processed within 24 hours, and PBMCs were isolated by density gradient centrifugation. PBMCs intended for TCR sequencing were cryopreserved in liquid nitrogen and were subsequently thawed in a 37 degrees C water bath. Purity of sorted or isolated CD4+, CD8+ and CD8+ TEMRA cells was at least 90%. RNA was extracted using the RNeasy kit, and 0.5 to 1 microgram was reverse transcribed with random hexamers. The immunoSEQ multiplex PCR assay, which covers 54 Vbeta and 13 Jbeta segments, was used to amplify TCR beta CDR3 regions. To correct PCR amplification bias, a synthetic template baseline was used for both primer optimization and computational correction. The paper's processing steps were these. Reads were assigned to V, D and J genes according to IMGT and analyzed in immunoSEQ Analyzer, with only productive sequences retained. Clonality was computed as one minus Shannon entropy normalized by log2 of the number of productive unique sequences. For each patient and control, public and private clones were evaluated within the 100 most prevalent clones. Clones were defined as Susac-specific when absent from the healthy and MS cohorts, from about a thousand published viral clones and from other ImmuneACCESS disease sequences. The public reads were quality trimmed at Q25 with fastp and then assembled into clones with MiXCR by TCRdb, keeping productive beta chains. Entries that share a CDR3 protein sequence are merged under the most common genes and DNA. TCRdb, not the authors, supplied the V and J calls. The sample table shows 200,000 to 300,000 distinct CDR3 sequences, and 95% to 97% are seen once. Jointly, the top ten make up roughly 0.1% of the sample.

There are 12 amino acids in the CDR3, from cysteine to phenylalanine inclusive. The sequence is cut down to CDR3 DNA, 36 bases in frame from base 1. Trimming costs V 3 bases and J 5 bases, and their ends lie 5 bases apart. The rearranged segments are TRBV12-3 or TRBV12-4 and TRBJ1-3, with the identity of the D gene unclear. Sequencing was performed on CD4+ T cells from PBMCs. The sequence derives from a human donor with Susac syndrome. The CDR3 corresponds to CASSFPRNTIYF. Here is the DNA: TGTGCCAGCAGTTTTCCCAGAAACACCATATATTTT.